These 3 T cell receptor beta chains came from one sample sequenced in a study of OX40 agonist ivuxolimab in advanced cancers. This table comes from immunoSEQ multiplex PCR, and its TCRdb copy is limited to in-frame clones, with some not included. The table has roughly 67,000 clones, 70% to 90% seen once. Sequenced here: CD4+ or CD8+ T cells sorted from blood, sampled in a trial of the OX40 agonist ivuxolimab. The receptors come from an adult with an advanced solid tumor such as melanoma, head and neck, liver or kidney cancer.

V is TRBV11-3 and J is TRBJ2-3; 13 bases are shared with TRBD2. Germline V lookup: CDR1 SGHNT, CDR2 YENEEA. J was trimmed by 2 bases and V by 1 base; bases with no gene match: 12. This CDR3 is 20 amino acids long. The CDR3 region is CASSLVTLAGGPTITDTQYF. For the CDR3, the DNA is TGTGCCAGCAGCTTAGTAACACTAGCGGGAGGGCCTACCATCACAGATACGCAGTATTTT.

The chain combines TRBV29-1 with TRBJ2-1; D may match TRBD1 or TRBD2 (5 bases each). Trimming shortened V by 6 bases and J by 10 bases, and 22 bases separated the two germline ends. Germline V lookup: CDR1 SQVTM, CDR2 ANQGSEA. This CDR3 has 14 residues. The CDR3 protein is CSVAQVGTQYEQFF. Here the CDR3 DNA reads TGCAGCGTGGCCCAGGTGGGGACGCAATACGAGCAGTTCTTC.

The rearrangement joins TRBV4-3 to TRBJ2-3; no definite D call. Deletions cut 0 bases from V and 4 bases from J, with 8 bases between. The CDR3 contains 14 residues. Germline V gene data show CDR1 as LGHNA and CDR2 as YSLEER. The DNA for the CDR3 is TGCGCCAGCAGCCAAGATTCTCCCTCAGATACGCAGTATTTT. Its translation: CASSQDSPSDTQYF.